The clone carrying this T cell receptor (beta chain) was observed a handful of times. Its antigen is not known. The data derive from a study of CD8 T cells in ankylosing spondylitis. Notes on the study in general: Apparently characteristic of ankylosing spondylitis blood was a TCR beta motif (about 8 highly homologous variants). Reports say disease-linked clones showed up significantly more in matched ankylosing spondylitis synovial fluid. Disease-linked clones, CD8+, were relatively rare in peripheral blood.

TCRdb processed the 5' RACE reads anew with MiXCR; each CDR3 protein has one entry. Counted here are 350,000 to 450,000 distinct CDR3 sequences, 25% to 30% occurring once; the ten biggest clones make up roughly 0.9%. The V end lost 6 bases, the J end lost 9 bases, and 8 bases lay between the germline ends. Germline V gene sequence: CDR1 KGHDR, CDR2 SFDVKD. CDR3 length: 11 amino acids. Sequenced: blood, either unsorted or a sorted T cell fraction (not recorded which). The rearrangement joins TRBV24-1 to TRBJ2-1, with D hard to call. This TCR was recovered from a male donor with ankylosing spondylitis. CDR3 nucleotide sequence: TGTGCCACCAGTATCCTCCTTGAGCAGTTCTTC. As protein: CATSILLEQFF.